The 6 T cell receptor beta chains given below trace back to one sample, sequenced in a study of graft-versus-host responses after intestinal transplantation. Libraries were prepared by immunoSEQ multiplex PCR; TCRdb keeps only in-frame clonotypes and omits some of them. The table records 85,000 to 130,000 clones, roughly 87% of them present only once. Antigen specificity for these receptors is unknown. The sequences come from unstimulated CD4+ T cells sorted from spleen or lymph node cells, collected before intestinal transplant. All receptors derive from a human donor who received an intestinal transplant.

The CDR3 coding sequence is TGTGCCAGCAGATCCCAACGTCCCTACGAGCAGTACTTC. It specifies CASRSQRPYEQYF. This chain joins TRBV25-1 and TRBJ2-7; D is ambiguous. Germline loops: CDR1 MGHDK, CDR2 SYGVNS. With 6 bases removed from V and 2 bases from J, the gap between germline ends came to 11 bases. This CDR3 region has 13 residues.

The gene calls are TRBV5-1 and TRBJ2-7, with D hard to call. This CDR3 is 15 amino acids long. Trimming cost V 0 bases and J 1 base, with 11 bases left between them. CDR1 and CDR2 from the germline V gene are SGHRS and YFSETQ. The CDR3 DNA reads as TGCGCCAGCAGCTTGGAAGGACGATCTTCCTACGAGCAGTACTTC. As protein: CASSLEGRSSYEQYF.

This chain joins TRBV5-6 and TRBJ2-7, with D perhaps TRBD1 (6 bases). The germline gives CDR1 SGHDT, CDR2 YYEEEE. The length of the CDR3 is 15 residues. The ends were cut back, 1 base at V and 2 bases at J, with 13 bases in the middle. The CDR3 loop reads CASSLYSDRTYEQYF. CDR3 DNA sequence: TGTGCCAGCAGCTTGTATTCCGACAGGACCTACGAGCAGTACTTC.

The V gene is TRBV7-3, the J gene TRBJ2-7, with 7 bases matching TRBD1. The V and J ends lost 4 bases and 7 bases, in that order; junction bases with no gene match: 7. Germline V gene data show CDR1 as SGHTA and CDR2 as FQGTGA. This CDR3 has 13 amino acids. CDR3 in DNA: TGTGCCAGCAGCTCGGAGACAGGGCGAGAGCAGTACTTC. As protein: CASSSETGREQYF.

The chain joins TRBV18 to TRBJ2-7, with a weak D call TRBD1 (6 bases). This CDR3 has 14 residues. Trimming stripped 3 bases from V and 5 bases from J, with 14 bases between. The germline gives CDR1 KGHSH, CDR2 LQKENI. CDR3 sequence reads: CASSPSDRKNEQYF. The CDR3 nucleotides are TGTGCCAGCTCACCGTCTGACAGGAAAAACGAGCAGTACTTC.

This clone was counted a single time. This sequence joins TRBV10-1 and TRBJ1-3, with D hard to call. The germline gives CDR1 WNHNN, CDR2 SYGVQD (reference sequence). Trimming stripped 4 bases from V and 0 bases from J, with 10 bases between. The CDR3 runs to 15 residues. The CDR3 protein is CASSGETSSGNTIYF. The CDR3 nucleotides read TGCGCCAGCAGTGGAGAGACCAGCTCTGGAAACACCATATATTTT.